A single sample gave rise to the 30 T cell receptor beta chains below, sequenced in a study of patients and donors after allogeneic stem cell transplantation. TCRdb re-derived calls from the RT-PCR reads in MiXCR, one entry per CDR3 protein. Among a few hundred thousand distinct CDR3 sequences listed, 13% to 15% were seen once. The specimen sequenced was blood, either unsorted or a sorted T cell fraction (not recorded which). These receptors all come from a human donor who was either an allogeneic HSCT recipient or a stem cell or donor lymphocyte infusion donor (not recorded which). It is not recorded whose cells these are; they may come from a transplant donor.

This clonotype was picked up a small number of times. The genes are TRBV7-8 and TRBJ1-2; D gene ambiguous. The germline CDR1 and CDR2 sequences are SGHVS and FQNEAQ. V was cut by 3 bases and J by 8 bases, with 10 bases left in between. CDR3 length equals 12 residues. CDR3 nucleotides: TGTGCCAGCAGCTTGACGGCCGCCGGCTACACCTTC. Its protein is CASSLTAAGYTF.

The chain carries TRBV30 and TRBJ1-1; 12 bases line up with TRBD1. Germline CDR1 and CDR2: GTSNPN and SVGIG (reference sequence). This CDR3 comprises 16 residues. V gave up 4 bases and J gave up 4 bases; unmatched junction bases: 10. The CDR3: CAWTQSLGQGATEAFF. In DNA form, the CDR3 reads TGTGCCTGGACTCAATCGTTGGGACAGGGGGCCACTGAAGCTTTCTTT. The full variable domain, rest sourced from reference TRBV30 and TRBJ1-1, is SQTIHQWPATLVQPVGSPLSLECTVEGTSNPNLYWYRQAAGRGLQLLFYSVGIGQISSEVPQNLSASRPQDRQFILSSKKLLLSDSGFYLCAWTQSLGQGATEAFFGQGTRLTVV.

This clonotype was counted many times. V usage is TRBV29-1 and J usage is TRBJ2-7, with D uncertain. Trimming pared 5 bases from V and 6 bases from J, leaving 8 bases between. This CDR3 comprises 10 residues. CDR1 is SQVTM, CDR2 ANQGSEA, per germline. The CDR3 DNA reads TGCAGCGTTCGGCAGGCCGAGCAGTACTTC. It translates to CSVRQAEQYF.

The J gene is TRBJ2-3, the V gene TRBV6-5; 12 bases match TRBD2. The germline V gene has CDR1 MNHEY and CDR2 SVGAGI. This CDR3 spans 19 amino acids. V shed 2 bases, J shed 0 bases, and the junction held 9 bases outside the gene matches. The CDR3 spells CASSYPTSGRSKSTDTQYF. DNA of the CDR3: TGTGCCAGCAGTTACCCAACTAGCGGGAGGTCGAAGAGCACAGATACGCAGTATTTT.

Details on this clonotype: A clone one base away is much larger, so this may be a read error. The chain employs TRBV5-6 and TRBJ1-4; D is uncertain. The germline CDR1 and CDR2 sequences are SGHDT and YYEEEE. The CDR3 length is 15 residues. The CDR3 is CASSHRVVRDEKPFF. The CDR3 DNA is TGTGCCAGCAGTCATAGGGTGGTCCGGGATGAAAAACCGTTTTTT.

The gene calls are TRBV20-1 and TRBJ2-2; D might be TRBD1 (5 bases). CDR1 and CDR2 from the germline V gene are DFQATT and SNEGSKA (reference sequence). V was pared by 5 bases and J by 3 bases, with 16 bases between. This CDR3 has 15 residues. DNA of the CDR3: TGCAGTGCTCCCCAGGGTTCCCCCGACACCGGGGAGCTGTTTTTT. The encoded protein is CSAPQGSPDTGELFF.

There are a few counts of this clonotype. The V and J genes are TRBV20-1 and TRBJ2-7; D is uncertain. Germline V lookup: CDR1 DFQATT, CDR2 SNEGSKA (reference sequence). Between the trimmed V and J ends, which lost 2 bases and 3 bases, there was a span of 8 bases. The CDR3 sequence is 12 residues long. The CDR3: CSARWRNYEQYF. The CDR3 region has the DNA TGCAGTGCTAGATGGAGAAACTACGAGCAGTACTTC.

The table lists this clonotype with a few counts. CDR3: CSASPSGVQHEQYF. CDR3 coding DNA: TGCAGTGCTAGCCCCAGCGGGGTACAACACGAGCAGTACTTC. The chain links TRBV20-1 to TRBJ2-7, with 7 nucleotides matching TRBD2. The CDR3 runs 14 residues. From germline, CDR1 is DFQATT and CDR2 SNEGSKA (reference sequence). The V gene end was trimmed by 3 bases and the J gene end by 5 bases; junction bases not matched to a gene: 10.

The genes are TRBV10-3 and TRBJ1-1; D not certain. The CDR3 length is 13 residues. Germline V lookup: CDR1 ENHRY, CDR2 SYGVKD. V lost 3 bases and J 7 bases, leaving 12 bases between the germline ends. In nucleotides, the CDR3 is TGTGCCATCAGTGATCGGGCATCGAATGAAGCTTTCTTT. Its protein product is CAISDRASNEAFF.

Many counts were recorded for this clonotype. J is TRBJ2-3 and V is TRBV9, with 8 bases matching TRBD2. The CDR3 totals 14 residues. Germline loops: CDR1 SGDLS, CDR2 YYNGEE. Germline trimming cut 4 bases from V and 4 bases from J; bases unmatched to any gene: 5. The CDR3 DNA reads TGTGCCAGCAGCCCGGGGGGGTTGGCAGATACGCAGTATTTT. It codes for CASSPGGLADTQYF.

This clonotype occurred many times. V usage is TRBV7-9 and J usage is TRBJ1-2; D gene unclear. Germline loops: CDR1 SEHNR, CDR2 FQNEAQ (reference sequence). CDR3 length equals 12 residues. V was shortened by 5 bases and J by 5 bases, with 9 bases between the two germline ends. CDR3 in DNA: TGTGCCAGCAGCCCTGACAATTATGGCTACACCTTC. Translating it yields CASSPDNYGYTF.

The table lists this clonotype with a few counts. The CDR3 nucleotides read TGCAGTGCTCCCACCTTCACCGGGGAGCTGTTTTTT. Protein sequence: CSAPTFTGELFF. This chain connects TRBV20-1 to TRBJ2-2, with D unclear. The germline V gene encodes CDR1 DFQATT and CDR2 SNEGSKA (reference sequence). Trimming took off 5 bases at V and 4 bases at J, with 8 bases between the two ends. The CDR3 is 12 residues long.

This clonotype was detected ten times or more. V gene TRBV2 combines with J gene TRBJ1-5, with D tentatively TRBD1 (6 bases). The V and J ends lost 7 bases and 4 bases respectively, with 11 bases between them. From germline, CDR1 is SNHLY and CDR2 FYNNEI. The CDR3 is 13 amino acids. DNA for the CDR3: TGTGCCAGCATTAGGGACACAAATCAGCCCCAGCATTTT. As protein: CASIRDTNQPQHF.

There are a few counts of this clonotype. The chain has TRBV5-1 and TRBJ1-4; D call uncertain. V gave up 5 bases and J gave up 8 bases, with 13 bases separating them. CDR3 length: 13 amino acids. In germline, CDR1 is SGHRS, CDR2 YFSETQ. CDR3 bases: TGCGCCAGCAGTCCCGGCACCAGGGAAAAACTGTTTTTT. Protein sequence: CASSPGTREKLFF. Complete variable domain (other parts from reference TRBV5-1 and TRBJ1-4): KAGVTQTPRYLIKTRGQQVTLSCSPISGHRSVSWYQQTPGQGLQFLFEYFSETQRNKGNFPGRFSGRQFSNSRSEMNVSTLELGDSALYLCASSPGTREKLFFGSGTQLSVL.

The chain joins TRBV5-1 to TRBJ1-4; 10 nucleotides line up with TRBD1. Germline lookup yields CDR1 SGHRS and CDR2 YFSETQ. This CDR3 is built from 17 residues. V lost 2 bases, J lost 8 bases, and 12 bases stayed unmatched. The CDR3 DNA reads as TGCGCCAGCAGCTTCGGAGACAGGGGGCTAGGTCAGGAAAAACTGTTTTTT. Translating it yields CASSFGDRGLGQEKLFF.

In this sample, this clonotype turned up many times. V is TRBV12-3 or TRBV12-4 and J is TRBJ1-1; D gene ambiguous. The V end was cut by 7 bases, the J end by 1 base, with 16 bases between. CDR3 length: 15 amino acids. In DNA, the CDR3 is TGTGCCAGCACGAAGCAGAGCCTGGGGAACACTGAAGCTTTCTTT. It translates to CASTKQSLGNTEAFF.

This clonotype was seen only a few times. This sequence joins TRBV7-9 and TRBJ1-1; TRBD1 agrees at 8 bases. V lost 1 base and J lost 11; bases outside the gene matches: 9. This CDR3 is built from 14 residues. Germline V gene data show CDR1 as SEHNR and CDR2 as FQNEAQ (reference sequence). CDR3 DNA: TGTGCCAGCAGCTTAGGACCGGGACAGGAGGGCGCTTTCTTT. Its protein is CASSLGPGQEGAFF.

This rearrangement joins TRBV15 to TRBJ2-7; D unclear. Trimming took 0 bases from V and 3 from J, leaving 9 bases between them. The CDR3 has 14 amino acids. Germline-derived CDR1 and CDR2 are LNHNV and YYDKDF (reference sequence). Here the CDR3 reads CATSRDLQNYEQYF. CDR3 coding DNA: TGTGCCACCAGCAGAGATCTCCAAAACTACGAGCAGTACTTC.

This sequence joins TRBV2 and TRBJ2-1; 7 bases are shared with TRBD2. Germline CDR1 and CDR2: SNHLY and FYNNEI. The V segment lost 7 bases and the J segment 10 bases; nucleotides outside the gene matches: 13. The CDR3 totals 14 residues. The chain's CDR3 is CASTPTTSPGEQFF. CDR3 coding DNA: TGTGCCAGCACCCCAACGACTAGCCCGGGAGAGCAGTTCTTC.

For the CDR3, the DNA is TGCAGTGCTACCCGGGGACAGAGCAATCAGCCCCAGCATTTT. Its translation: CSATRGQSNQPQHF. The V gene is TRBV20-1, the J gene TRBJ1-5, with 7 positions matching TRBD1. The germline CDR1 and CDR2 sequences are DFQATT and SNEGSKA (reference sequence). This CDR3 is 14 amino acids long. J lost 1 base, V lost 4 bases, and 4 bases had no gene match.

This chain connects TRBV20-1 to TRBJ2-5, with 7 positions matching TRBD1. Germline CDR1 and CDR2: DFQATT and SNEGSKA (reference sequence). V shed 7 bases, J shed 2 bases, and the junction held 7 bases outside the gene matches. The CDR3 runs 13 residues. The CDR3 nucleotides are TGCAGTGTCCCGACAGGGCAACAAGAGACCCAGTACTTC. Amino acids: CSVPTGQQETQYF.

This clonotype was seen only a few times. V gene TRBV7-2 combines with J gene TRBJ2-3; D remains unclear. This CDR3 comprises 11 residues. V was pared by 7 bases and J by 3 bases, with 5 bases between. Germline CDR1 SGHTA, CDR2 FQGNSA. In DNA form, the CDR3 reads TGTGCCAGCACCGCTACAGATACGCAGTATTTT. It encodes CASTATDTQYF.

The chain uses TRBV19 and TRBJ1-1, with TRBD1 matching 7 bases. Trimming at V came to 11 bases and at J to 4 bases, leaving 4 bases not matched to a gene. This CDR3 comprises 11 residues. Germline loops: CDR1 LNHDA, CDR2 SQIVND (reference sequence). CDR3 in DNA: TGTGCCCTTCAGGGGGGCACTGAAGCTTTCTTT. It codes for CALQGGTEAFF.

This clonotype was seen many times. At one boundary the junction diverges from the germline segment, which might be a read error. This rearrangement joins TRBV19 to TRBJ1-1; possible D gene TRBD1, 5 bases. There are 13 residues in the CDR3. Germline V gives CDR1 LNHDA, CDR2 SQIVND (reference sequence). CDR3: CASSIATANTRGF. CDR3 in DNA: TGTGCCAGTAGTATAGCGACAGCCAACACACGGGGATTT. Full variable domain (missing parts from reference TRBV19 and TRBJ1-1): DGGITQSPKYLFRKEGQNVTLSCEQNLNHDAMYWYRQDPGQGLRLIYYSQIVNDFQKGDIAEGYSVSREKKESFPLTVTSAQKNPTAFYLCASSIATANTRGFGQGTRLTVV.

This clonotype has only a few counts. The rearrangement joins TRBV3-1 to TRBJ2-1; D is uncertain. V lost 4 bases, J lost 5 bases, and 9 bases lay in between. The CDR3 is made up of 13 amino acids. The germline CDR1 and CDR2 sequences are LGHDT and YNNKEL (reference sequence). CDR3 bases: TGTGCCAGCAGCCTTTACACGGACAATGAGCAGTTCTTC. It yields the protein CASSLYTDNEQFF.

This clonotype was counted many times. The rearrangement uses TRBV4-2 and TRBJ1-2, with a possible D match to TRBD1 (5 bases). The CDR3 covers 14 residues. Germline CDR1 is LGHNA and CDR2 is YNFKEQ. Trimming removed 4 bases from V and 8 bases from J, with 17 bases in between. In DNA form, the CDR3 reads TGTGCCAGCAGCCCCAGGGAGCGGGGTAAAGGCTACACCTTC. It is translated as CASSPRERGKGYTF.

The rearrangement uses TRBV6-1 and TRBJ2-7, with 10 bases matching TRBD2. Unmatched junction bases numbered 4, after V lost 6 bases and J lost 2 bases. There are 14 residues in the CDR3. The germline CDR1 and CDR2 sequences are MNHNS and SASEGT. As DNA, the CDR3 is TGTGCCAGCAGACTTAGCGGGGGGCCCTACGAGCAGTACTTC. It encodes CASRLSGGPYEQYF.

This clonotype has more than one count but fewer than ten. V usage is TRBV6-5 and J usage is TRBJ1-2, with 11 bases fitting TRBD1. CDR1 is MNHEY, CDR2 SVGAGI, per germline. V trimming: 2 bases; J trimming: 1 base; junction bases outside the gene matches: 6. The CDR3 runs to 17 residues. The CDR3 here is CASSYRDRGFHNYGYTF. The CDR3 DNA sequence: TGTGCCAGCAGTTACCGGGACAGGGGGTTCCATAACTATGGCTACACCTTC.

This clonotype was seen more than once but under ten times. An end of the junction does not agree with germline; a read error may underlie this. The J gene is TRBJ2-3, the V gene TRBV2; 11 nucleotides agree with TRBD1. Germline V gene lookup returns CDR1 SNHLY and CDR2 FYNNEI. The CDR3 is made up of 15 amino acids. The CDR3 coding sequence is TGTGCCAGCACTGAACGGGACAGGGGGTTTGGTACGCAGTATTTT. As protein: CASTERDRGFGTQYF.

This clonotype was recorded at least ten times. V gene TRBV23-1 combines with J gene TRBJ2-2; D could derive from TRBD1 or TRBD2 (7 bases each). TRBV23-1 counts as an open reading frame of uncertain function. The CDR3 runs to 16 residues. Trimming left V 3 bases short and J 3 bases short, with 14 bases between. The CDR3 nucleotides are TGCGCCAGCAGTCAGAGACAGGGAGGGGACACCGGGGAGCTGTTTTTT. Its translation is CASSQRQGGDTGELFF.